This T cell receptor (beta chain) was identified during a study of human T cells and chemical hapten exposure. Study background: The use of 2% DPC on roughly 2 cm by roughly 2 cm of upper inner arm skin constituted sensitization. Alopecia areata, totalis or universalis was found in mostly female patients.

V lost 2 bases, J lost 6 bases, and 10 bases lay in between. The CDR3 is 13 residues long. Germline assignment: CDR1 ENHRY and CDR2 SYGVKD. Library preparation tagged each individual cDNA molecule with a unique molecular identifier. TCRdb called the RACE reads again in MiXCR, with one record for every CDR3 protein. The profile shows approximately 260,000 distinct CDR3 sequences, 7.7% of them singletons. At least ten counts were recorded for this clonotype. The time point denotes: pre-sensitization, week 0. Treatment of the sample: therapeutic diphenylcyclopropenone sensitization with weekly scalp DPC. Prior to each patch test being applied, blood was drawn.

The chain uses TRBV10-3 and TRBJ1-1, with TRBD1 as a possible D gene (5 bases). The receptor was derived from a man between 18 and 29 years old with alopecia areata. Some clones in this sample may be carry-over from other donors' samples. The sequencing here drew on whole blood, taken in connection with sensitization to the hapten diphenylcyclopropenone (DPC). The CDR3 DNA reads TGTGCCATCAGTGAGGGGGCTGGCGCTGAAGCTTTCTTT. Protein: CAISEGAGAEAFF.